One and the same sample provided the 28 T cell receptor beta chains below, sequenced in a study of T cells in Graves' hyperthyroidism and ophthalmopathy. Researchers took RNA transcripts and amplified the TCR beta CDR3 regions from them. Carried out on the TCR CDR3, a first-round RT-PCR used the HTBI primer set. MiXCR, applied by TCRdb to the multiplex PCR reads, yields one record per CDR3 protein. The top ten clones hold about a third of a sample with approximately 330,000 distinct CDR3 sequences, around 13% of them seen once. Input material: blood. Receptors originate from a woman aged 35 to 49 with Graves' ophthalmopathy.

The sample holds many counts of this clonotype. This chain connects TRBV18 to TRBJ1-4; D may be TRBD1 (5 bases). The CDR3 length is 14 residues. Trimming removed 6 bases from V and 7 bases from J, with 15 bases in between. CDR1 is KGHSH and CDR2 is LQKENI in the germline V gene. CDR3 nucleotides: TGTGCCAGCTCGACGACGGGACCGAGTGAAAAACTGTTTTTT. Translation gives CASSTTGPSEKLFF.

This sequence joins TRBV6-1 and TRBJ2-1, with D uncertain. V lost 6 bases to trimming and J lost 6 bases, with 9 bases between them. CDR1 and CDR2 (germline): MNHNS, SASEGT. There are 12 residues in the CDR3. CDR3 sequence: CASRMIGNEQFF. CDR3 nucleotides: TGTGCCAGCAGGATGATAGGCAATGAGCAGTTCTTC.

This clonotype was seen many times. V and J are TRBV27 and TRBJ1-5; D may be TRBD1 (5 bases). This CDR3 region has 16 residues. Germline loops: CDR1 MNHEY, CDR2 SMNVEV (reference sequence). V was trimmed by 5 bases and J by 2 bases, leaving 16 bases between them. The CDR3 loop is CASSEGDPTGNQPQHF. CDR3 in DNA: TGTGCCAGCAGTGAGGGAGACCCGACAGGCAATCAGCCCCAGCATTTT.

There are a few counts of this clonotype. The rearrangement joins TRBV5-6 to TRBJ1-1; 10 nucleotides align to TRBD1. Per the germline V gene, CDR1 is SGHDT and CDR2 is YYEEEE. CDR3 length: 16 amino acids. The V segment lost 2 bases and the J segment 8 bases; nucleotides outside the gene matches: 12. The CDR3 DNA reads as TGTGCCAGCAGCTTTTTGACAGGGGGCTCGATAGGGGAAGCTTTCTTT. Protein product: CASSFLTGGSIGEAFF.

This clonotype has ten or more counts. This chain joins TRBV20-1 and TRBJ1-4; 10 bases are shared with TRBD1. In germline, CDR1 is DFQATT, CDR2 SNEGSKA (reference sequence). The CDR3 is 14 residues long. V lost 0 bases, J lost 8 bases, and 3 bases stayed unmatched. The CDR3 region has the DNA TGCAGTGCTAGAGAGGACAGGGGGGGCGAAAAACTGTTTTTT. Translated, it gives CSAREDRGGEKLFF.

The chain uses TRBV20-1 and TRBJ2-7; TRBD2 aligns across 11 bases. CDR3 length: 13 residues. In germline, CDR1 is DFQATT, CDR2 SNEGSKA (reference sequence). V shed 6 bases, J shed 6 bases, and the junction held 7 bases outside the gene matches. The CDR3 nucleotides read TGCAGTGCAAATAGCGGGGGGGCTCGCGAGCAGTACTTC. Translated, it gives CSANSGGAREQYF.

Worth noting for this clonotype: It may be a read error: a sequence one base away is much more abundant. This chain uses TRBV20-1 with TRBJ2-3; a weak D match, TRBD2 (5 bases). Trimming removed 3 bases from V and 4 bases from J, with 14 bases in between. The germline V gene encodes CDR1 DFQATT and CDR2 SNEGSKA (reference sequence). The CDR3 covers 14 residues. CDR3 protein: CSASPRLSADTQYF. CDR3 nucleotides: TGCAGTGCTAGCCCACGACTTAGCGCAGATACGCAGTATTTT.

This clonotype was found many times. The chain joins TRBV5-1 to TRBJ1-2, with D maybe TRBD1 (5 bases). The CDR3 covers 16 residues. CDR1 SGHRS and CDR2 YFSETQ come from the germline V gene. The V end lost 4 bases, the J end lost 4 bases, and 20 bases lay between the germline ends. CDR3 region: CASSVLAGGYPYGYTF. CDR3 bases: TGCGCCAGCAGCGTATTGGCCGGGGGGTATCCCTATGGCTACACCTTC.

At least ten counts were recorded for this clonotype. V gene TRBV2 combines with J gene TRBJ2-2; a possible D gene is TRBD1 (6 bases). The CDR3 loop spans 15 amino acids. Between the trimmed V and J ends, which lost 5 bases and 5 bases, there was a span of 15 bases. CDR1 is SNHLY, CDR2 FYNNEI, per germline. CDR3 sequence: CASSRQGTVTGELFF. The CDR3 nucleotides read TGTGCCAGCAGTAGGCAGGGGACGGTTACCGGGGAGCTGTTTTTT.

The table lists this clonotype with a few counts. This rearrangement joins TRBV4-1 to TRBJ2-1; D gene uncertain. The V end lost 2 bases, the J end lost 7 bases, and 9 bases lay between the germline ends. The CDR3 spans 13 residues. Germline V CDR1 and CDR2: MGHRA, YSYEKL. The CDR3 loop is CASSQTLWNEQFF. In DNA form, the CDR3 reads TGCGCCAGCAGCCAAACTCTGTGGAATGAGCAGTTCTTC.

V usage is TRBV28 and J usage is TRBJ1-2; 10 bases are a match to TRBD1. The V and J ends lost 6 bases and 1 base, in that order; junction bases with no gene match: 8. The CDR3 has 16 amino acids. Germline V gene lookup returns CDR1 MDHEN and CDR2 SYDVKM. CDR3 sequence: CASRTTGGRSNYGYTF. The DNA of the CDR3 is TGTGCCAGCAGGACGACAGGGGGCAGGAGTAACTATGGCTACACCTTC.

The rearrangement joins TRBV19 to TRBJ2-1; 10 bases fit TRBD2. The CDR3 loop spans 17 amino acids. Trimming at V came to 1 base and at J to 3 bases, leaving 6 bases not matched to a gene. From germline, CDR1 is LNHDA and CDR2 SQIVND (reference sequence). CDR3 loop: CASSIAPASGGYNEQFF. DNA for the CDR3: TGTGCCAGTAGTATAGCCCCGGCTAGCGGGGGCTACAATGAGCAGTTCTTC. Full variable domain (missing parts from reference TRBV19 and TRBJ2-1): DGGITQSPKYLFRKEGQNVTLSCEQNLNHDAMYWYRQDPGQGLRLIYYSQIVNDFQKGDIAEGYSVSREKKESFPLTVTSAQKNPTAFYLCASSIAPASGGYNEQFFGPGTRLTVL.

The sample holds many counts of this clonotype. The chain links TRBV20-1 to TRBJ2-7; D possibly corresponds to TRBD1 (6 bases). Per germline, CDR1 DFQATT and CDR2 SNEGSKA (reference sequence). Trimming stripped 6 bases from V and 2 bases from J, with 17 bases between. This CDR3 comprises 14 residues. Here the CDR3 DNA reads TGCAGTGCCCAGAACCCACAGGGTACCTACGAGCAGTACTTC. Its translation is CSAQNPQGTYEQYF.

This clonotype has a count of ten or more. The chain couples TRBV6-1 to TRBJ1-1; the match to TRBD1 covers 7 bases. V lost 6 bases, J lost 10 bases, and 11 bases stayed unmatched. Germline CDR1 is MNHNS and CDR2 is SASEGT. This CDR3 has 13 amino acids. The CDR3 bases are TGTGCCAGCAGCCCCGGGTGGGACAGTTCAGCTTTCTTT. Its protein is CASSPGWDSSAFF.

The gene calls are TRBV10-3 and TRBJ2-7; no clear D. Trimming stripped 4 bases from V and 5 bases from J, with 9 bases between. The CDR3 has 12 residues. Germline V gene data show CDR1 as ENHRY and CDR2 as SYGVKD. CDR3: CAISGGWHEQYF. The CDR3 DNA reads as TGTGCCATCAGTGGGGGTTGGCACGAGCAGTACTTC.

This clonotype appeared a few times. The chain combines TRBV29-1 with TRBJ1-2; 9 nucleotides agree with TRBD1. V shed 5 bases, J shed 4 bases, and the junction held 5 bases outside the gene matches. Germline lookup yields CDR1 SQVTM and CDR2 ANQGSEA. CDR3 length: 13 residues. CDR3 region: CSVQNRGPYGYTF. The CDR3 DNA is TGCAGCGTTCAAAACAGGGGGCCCTATGGCTACACCTTC.

Many counts were recorded for this clonotype. V and J are TRBV3-1 and TRBJ1-2, with D maybe TRBD1 (5 bases). Trimming removed 2 bases from V and 2 bases from J, with 9 bases in between. The CDR3 is 14 residues long. Per germline, CDR1 LGHDT and CDR2 YNNKEL (reference sequence). As DNA, the CDR3 is TGTGCCAGCAGCCAATACCAGGGCAACTATGGCTACACCTTC. Translated, it gives CASSQYQGNYGYTF.

The chain uses TRBV14 and TRBJ1-2; TRBD1 agrees at 10 bases. The CDR3 extends over 14 amino acids. CDR1 is SGHDN and CDR2 is FVKESK in the germline V gene. V gave up 3 bases and J gave up 3 bases; unmatched junction bases: 1. The CDR3 coding sequence is TGTGCCAGCAGCCACGGGACAGGGGACTATGGCTACACCTTC. Encoded protein: CASSHGTGDYGYTF.

This clonotype came up many times. The CDR3 DNA reads TGTGCCAGCAGCTTAGCGCGGGCCTCTGGGGCCAACGTCCTGACTTTC. Residues: CASSLARASGANVLTF. This chain joins TRBV11-2 and TRBJ2-6; perhaps TRBD2 as D (5 bases). Per germline, CDR1 SGHAT and CDR2 FQNNGV. The CDR3 covers 16 residues. V dropped 1 base and J dropped 0 bases, with 7 bases sitting between them.

The chain couples TRBV19 to TRBJ1-3; D not certain. CDR3 length: 15 amino acids. Per germline, CDR1 LNHDA and CDR2 SQIVND (reference sequence). Trimming stripped 3 bases from V and 1 base from J, with 10 bases between. CDR3 nucleotides: TGTGCCAGTAGTATCTTGGGAACGTCTGGAAACACCATATATTTT. It translates to CASSILGTSGNTIYF. Combining the CDR3 with reference TRBV19 and TRBJ1-3 gives the whole variable domain DGGITQSPKYLFRKEGQNVTLSCEQNLNHDAMYWYRQDPGQGLRLIYYSQIVNDFQKGDIAEGYSVSREKKESFPLTVTSAQKNPTAFYLCASSILGTSGNTIYFGEGSWLTVV.

This clonotype was seen at least ten times. The chain carries TRBV11-1 and TRBJ2-2, with 7 bases lining up with TRBD1. Germline loops: CDR1 SGHAT, CDR2 FQDESV (reference sequence). V dropped 4 bases and J dropped 4; count of bases not matched to a gene: 6. This CDR3 region has 15 residues. CDR3 DNA sequence: TGTGCCAGCAGCTCGACAGGGTGGGGCACCGGGGAGCTGTTTTTT. Translation: CASSSTGWGTGELFF. The variable domain in full, completed from reference TRBV11-1 and TRBJ2-2, reads EAEVAQSPRYKITEKSQAVAFWCDPISGHATLYWYRQILGQGPELLVQFQDESVVDDSQLPKDRFSAERLKGVDSTLKIQPAELGDSAMYLCASSSTGWGTGELFFGEGSRLTVL.

This clonotype was seen at least ten times. The genes are TRBV28 and TRBJ2-5; 7 bases align to TRBD2. Looked up from germline, CDR1 is MDHEN and CDR2 is SYDVKM. J was trimmed by 14 bases and V by 5 bases; bases with no gene match: 14. CDR3 length equals 13 residues. The CDR3 protein is CASSPHTSERPYF. DNA of the CDR3: TGTGCCAGCAGTCCCCACACTAGCGAGCGACCCTACTTC.

Note on this clonotype: The junction shows a germline mismatch at one end, possibly a read error. The gene calls are TRBV7-9 and TRBJ2-1, with 7 bases aligning to TRBD2. The germline CDR1 and CDR2 sequences are SEHNR and FQNEAQ (reference sequence). The CDR3 runs to 17 residues. As DNA, the CDR3 is TGTGCCAGCACCGTCGCCTCCGGGGTGAGAAGCGGGAATGGGCAGTTCTTC. Translation gives CASTVASGVRSGNGQFF.

A few counts support this clonotype. The chain recombines TRBV19 with TRBJ2-7, with D unresolved. The CDR3 is 13 amino acids. Germline CDR1 is LNHDA and CDR2 is SQIVND (reference sequence). V shed 3 bases and J shed 3 bases, with 9 bases lying between them. The CDR3 DNA sequence: TGTGCCAGTAGTATGGGTGTGAACTACGAGCAGTACTTC. This codes for CASSMGVNYEQYF.

This clonotype was found many times. The genes are TRBV6-1 and TRBJ2-7; D is perhaps TRBD1 (6 bases). The CDR3 has 16 amino acids. The germline V gene encodes CDR1 MNHNS and CDR2 SASEGT. The germline V and J ends were trimmed by 4 bases and 3 bases, with 19 bases remaining between them. In DNA form, the CDR3 reads TGTGCCAGCAGTGGGCTAAAGGACAGAATAGACTACGAGCAGTACTTC. Protein sequence: CASSGLKDRIDYEQYF.

In this sample, this clonotype turned up a few times. This sequence joins TRBV5-4 and TRBJ1-1, with a tentative D call TRBD1 (5 bases). CDR1 and CDR2 from the germline V gene are SGHNT and YYREEE (reference sequence). Deletions cut 4 bases from V and 3 bases from J, with 10 bases between. This CDR3 has 13 amino acids. The CDR3 region is CASSGGLYTEAFF. DNA of the CDR3: TGTGCCAGCAGCGGGGGACTTTACACTGAAGCTTTCTTT.

This clonotype was picked up many times. The V call is TRBV7-9, the J call TRBJ2-1; TRBD1 aligns across 10 bases. V shed 4 bases, J shed 7 bases, and the junction held 10 bases outside the gene matches. This CDR3 is 16 amino acids long. CDR1 and CDR2 from the germline V gene are SEHNR and FQNEAQ (reference sequence). CDR3 sequence reads: CASSYRRDRGGNEQFF. The CDR3, as DNA: TGTGCCAGCAGCTACCGCCGGGACAGGGGAGGTAATGAGCAGTTCTTC. Full variable domain (missing parts from reference TRBV7-9 and TRBJ2-1): DTGVSQNPRHKITKRGQNVTFRCDPISEHNRLYWYRQTLGQGPEFLTYFQNEAQLEKSRLLSDRFSAERPKGSFSTLEIQRTEQGDSAMYLCASSYRRDRGGNEQFFGPGTRLTVL.

This clonotype was found many times. The V and J genes are TRBV24-1 and TRBJ2-7; D unresolved. This CDR3 region has 11 residues. CDR1 KGHDR and CDR2 SFDVKD come from the germline V gene. The V end lost 2 bases, the J end lost 3 bases, and 1 base lay between the germline ends. CDR3 coding DNA: TGTGCCACCAGTGATTACTACGAGCAGTACTTC. Translated: CATSDYYEQYF.